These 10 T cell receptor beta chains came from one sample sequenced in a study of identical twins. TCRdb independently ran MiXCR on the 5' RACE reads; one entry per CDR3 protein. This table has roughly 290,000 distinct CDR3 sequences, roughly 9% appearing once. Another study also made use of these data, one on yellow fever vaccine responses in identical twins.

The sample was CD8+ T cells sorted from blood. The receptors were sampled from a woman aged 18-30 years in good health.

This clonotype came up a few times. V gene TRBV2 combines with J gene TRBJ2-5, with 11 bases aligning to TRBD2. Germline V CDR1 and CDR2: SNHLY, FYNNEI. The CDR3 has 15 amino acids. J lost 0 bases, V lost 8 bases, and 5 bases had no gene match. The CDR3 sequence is CASRATSGDQETQYF. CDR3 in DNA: TGTGCCAGCCGTGCGACTAGCGGGGACCAAGAGACCCAGTACTTC.

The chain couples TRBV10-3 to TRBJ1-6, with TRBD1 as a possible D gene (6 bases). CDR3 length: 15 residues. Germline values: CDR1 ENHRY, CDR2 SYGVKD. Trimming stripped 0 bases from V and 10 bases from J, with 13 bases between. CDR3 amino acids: CAISESDSGRSPLHF. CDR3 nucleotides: TGTGCCATCAGTGAGTCGGACAGTGGCAGGTCACCCCTCCACTTT.

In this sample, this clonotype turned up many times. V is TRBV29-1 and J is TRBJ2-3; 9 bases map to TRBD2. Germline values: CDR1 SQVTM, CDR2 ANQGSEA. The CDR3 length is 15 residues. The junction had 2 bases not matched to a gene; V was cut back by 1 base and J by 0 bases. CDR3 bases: TGCAGCGTTGAAGTAGCGGGAGATAGCACAGATACGCAGTATTTT. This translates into CSVEVAGDSTDTQYF.

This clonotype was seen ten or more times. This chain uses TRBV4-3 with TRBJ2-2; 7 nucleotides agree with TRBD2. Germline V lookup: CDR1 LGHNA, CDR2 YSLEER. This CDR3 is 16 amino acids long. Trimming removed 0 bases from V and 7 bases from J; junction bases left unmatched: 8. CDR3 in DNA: TGCGCCAGCAGCCAAGATATGGCGGGAGTTGGCGGGGAGCTGTTTTTT. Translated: CASSQDMAGVGGELFF.

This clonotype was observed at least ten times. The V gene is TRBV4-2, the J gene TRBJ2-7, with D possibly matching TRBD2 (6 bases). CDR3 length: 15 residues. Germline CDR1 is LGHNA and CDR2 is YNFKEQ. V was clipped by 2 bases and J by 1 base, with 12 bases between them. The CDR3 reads CASSQRPGDSYEQYF. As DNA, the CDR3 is TGTGCCAGCAGCCAACGTCCGGGGGATTCCTACGAGCAGTACTTC.

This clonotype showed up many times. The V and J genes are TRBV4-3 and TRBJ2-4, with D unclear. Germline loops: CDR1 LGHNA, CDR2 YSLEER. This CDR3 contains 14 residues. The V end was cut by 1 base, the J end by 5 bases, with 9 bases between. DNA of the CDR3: TGCGCCAGCAGCCAAGGGTACGAGGAAAACATTCAGTACTTC. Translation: CASSQGYEENIQYF.

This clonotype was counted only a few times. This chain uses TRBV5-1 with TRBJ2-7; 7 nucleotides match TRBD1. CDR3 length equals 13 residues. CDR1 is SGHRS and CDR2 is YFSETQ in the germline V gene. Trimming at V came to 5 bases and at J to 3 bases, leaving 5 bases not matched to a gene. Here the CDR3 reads CASRGDSIYEQYF. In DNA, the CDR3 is TGCGCCAGCAGGGGGGACAGTATCTACGAGCAGTACTTC.

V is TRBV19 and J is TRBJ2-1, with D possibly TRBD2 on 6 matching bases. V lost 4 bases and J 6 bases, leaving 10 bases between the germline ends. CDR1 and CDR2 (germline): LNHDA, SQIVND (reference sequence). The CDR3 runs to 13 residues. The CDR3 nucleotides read TGTGCCAGTAGTACGGGAGACCTCAATGAGCAGTTCTTC. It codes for CASSTGDLNEQFF.

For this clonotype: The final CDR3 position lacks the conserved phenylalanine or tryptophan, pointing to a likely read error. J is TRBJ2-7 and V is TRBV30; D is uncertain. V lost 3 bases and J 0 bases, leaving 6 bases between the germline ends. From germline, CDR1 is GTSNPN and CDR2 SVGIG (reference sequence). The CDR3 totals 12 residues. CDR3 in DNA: TGTGCCTGGAGGGTAAACTCCTACGAGCAGTACTCC. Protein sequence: CAWRVNSYEQYS.

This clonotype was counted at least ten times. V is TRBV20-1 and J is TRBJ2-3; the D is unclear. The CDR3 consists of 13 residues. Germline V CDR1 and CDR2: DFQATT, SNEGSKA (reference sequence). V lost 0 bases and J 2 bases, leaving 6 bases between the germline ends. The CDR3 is CSARDYHTDTQYF. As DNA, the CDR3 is TGCAGTGCTAGAGATTACCACACAGATACGCAGTATTTT.